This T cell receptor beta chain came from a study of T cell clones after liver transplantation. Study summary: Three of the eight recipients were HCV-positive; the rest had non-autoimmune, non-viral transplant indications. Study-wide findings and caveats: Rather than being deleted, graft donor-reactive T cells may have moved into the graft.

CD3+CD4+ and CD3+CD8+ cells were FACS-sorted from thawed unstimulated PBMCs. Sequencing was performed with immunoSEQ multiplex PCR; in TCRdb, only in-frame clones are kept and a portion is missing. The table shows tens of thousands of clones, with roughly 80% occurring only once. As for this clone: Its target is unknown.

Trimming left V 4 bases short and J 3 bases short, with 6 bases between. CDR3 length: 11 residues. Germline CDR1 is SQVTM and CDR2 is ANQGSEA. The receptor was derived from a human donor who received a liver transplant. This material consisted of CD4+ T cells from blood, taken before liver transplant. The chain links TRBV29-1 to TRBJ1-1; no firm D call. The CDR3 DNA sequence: TGCAGCGTTGGAAGGGACACTGAAGCTTTCTTT. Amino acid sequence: CSVGRDTEAFF.